This TCR beta chain was identified during a study of blood T cell repertoires in COVID-19 (dated by TCRdb to the early 2020s). With respect to the entire study: The collaborator samples originated in the United States, Italy and Spain and spanned the acute and convalescent phases of COVID-19. The prospective study material was composed of cDNA or gDNA derived from T cells, B-cell-depleted T cells, or PBMCs. Deeply sampled blood TCRbeta repertoires from subjects exposed to, actively infected with, or recovered from COVID-19 were included in the dataset. The repertoires were released in a freely available public database intended as a resource for research on the immune response to SARS-CoV-2. Samples came from the ongoing ImmuneRACE study (first 160 participants) plus 1,254 subjects from 6 global collaborators. Sample metadata almost always included a de-identified subject ID, COVID-19 status, age in years and sex. Where HLA class I and class II types were available, the types were taken from metadata supplied by the sample provider, not from assay-based typing. Beyond this particular receptor, the publication reports: The quantity of clinical and demographic metadata differed by source and by participant and was supplied without curation.

Participants in the prospective study were enrolled through a virtual design, were aged about 18 to 90 years, and lived in 24 United States geographic areas. To assign participants to cohorts, the prospective study relied on clinical history that participants themselves reported in a screening survey and a study questionnaire. Exposed participants had been in contact with someone with a PCR-confirmed or clinician-diagnosed COVID-19 case within 2 weeks of study entry. In the prospective study, whole blood, serum and a nasopharyngeal or oropharyngeal swab were collected from each participant by mobile phlebotomists. Additional blood draws and questionnaires over an approximately 2-month period could optionally be provided by prospective study participants. Before DNA extraction, blood samples from the prospective study were shipped at room temperature or frozen. The immunoSEQ Assay, a bias-controlled multiplex PCR, was used to amplify TCRbeta CDR3 regions from genomic DNA. The study's processing was this. The number of nucleated cells in each sample was estimated from the amplification of reference gene primers within the assay. To quantify the absolute abundance of each unique TCRbeta CDR3 rearrangement, sequence reads were collapsed and filtered. Productive Simpson clonality was computed per sample as the square root of Simpson's diversity index over productive rearrangements. The source is immuneACCESS, and TCRdb retained only in-frame sequences with V and J called. Part of the clones is not carried over; for the studies checked, unresolved V genes explain less than half of this, and the remainder is unexplained. For V, J and clone size, that table is used; D and trimming come from the DNA. This sample is represented by 350,000 to 500,000 clones; roughly 84% of them were singletons. The ten largest clones represent 1.2% to 1.5% of the sample.

With regard to this clone: Its antigen is still unknown. No qualities accompany the bases; no much larger clone lies one base away.

The TCR sequence derives from a woman younger than 30 who had been exposed to COVID-19. Material for sequencing was PBMCs or T cells enriched from blood (not recorded which).

The CDR3 loop reads CSALAELTDTQYF. At the DNA level, the sequence is TGCAGCGCTCTAGCGGAGCTCACAGATACGCAGTATTTT. The rearrangement combines TRBV29-1 with TRBJ2-3, with 7 bases aligning to TRBD2. The germline V gene provides CDR1 SQVTM and CDR2 ANQGSEA. The germline V and J ends show losses of 7 bases and 2 bases respectively, and no gene match explains 6 bases of the junction. The CDR3 goes from the cysteine to the phenylalanine over 13 residues. Of all the DNA, just the CDR3 is kept, 39 bases in frame from base 1.